This T cell receptor beta chain is from a study of T-cell memory formation after mild COVID-19 (dated by TCRdb to 2020 to 2022). Turning to the overall study: Most TCR sequence clusters were specific to one of the two donors. In a couple of donors, T-cell clones that expanded and contracted after mild COVID-19 were followed by sequencing TCRalpha and TCRbeta repertoires longitudinally. The cohort was made up of two young adult volunteers, one female and one male, who were previously healthy.

The listed sequencing device is Illumina NovaSeq 6000. TCRalpha and TCRbeta cDNA libraries were built by 5'RACE with constant-segment primers, adding sample barcodes and unique molecular identifiers. Trizol reagent was used to extract RNA from every sample. The libraries were amplified in two PCR steps, and the second step added a second sample barcode and Illumina TruSeq adapters. The libraries were sequenced on an Illumina NovaSeq using 2 x 150 bp paired-end reads. The paper's processing steps were these. Demultiplexing of reads and collapsing into UMI-guided consensus sequences were performed with migec v1.2.7. Using mixcr v2.1.11, UMI consensuses were aligned to TRA and TRB V and J templates and then assembled into clonotypes. A clonotype was counted as expanded or contracted only when both edgeR and NoisET called the clonotype significant, with the noise models trained on biological replicates. edgeR calls used a false discovery rate-adjusted p below 0.01 and a log2 fold-change threshold of 1. As an exploratory analysis of dynamics, max-normalized trajectories of the 1000 most abundant clonotypes were examined by PCA with hierarchical clustering. Each responding clone was given a CD4 or CD8 phenotype based on the CD4+ and CD8+ repertoires, which had been sequenced separately. The public sequencing data were trimmed at Q25 with fastp and processed into clonotypes with MiXCR by TCRdb, which kept only in-frame beta chains. Entries that share a CDR3 protein sequence are merged under the most common genes and DNA. In this record, the V and J calls reflect TCRdb's handling and not the investigators' own analysis. This sample is represented by under 600,000 distinct CDR3 sequences; less than 25% of them were singletons. The ten largest clones take up roughly 9.1% of the sample.

Trimming removed 6 bases from V and 4 bases from J; the gene matches leave 14 bases unexplained. The germline V gene (reference sequence) provides CDR1 SEHNR and CDR2 FQNEAQ. The CDR3 starts with the cysteine, ends with the phenylalanine, and has 16 residues. Of all the DNA, just the CDR3 is kept, 48 bases in frame from base 1. PBMCs were isolated by Ficoll-Paque density gradient centrifugation. The paper's findings and limits, for the study overall: The study covered only two mild cases, and larger cohorts including severe cases with pre-infection samples were considered necessary. Some responding clones were detected in pre-infection memory, which suggested that pre-existing cross-reactive memory T cells had joined the SARS-CoV-2 response. Balanced CD4/CD8 phenotypes were observed for clones contracting from day 15 to 85, whereas a bias towards CD4+ was observed for a second wave of clones expanding from day 15 to 37. Whether the second-wave clones peaking on day 37 were SARS-CoV-2 specific was not confirmed. Contracting CD4+ clones turned up mainly in the CM and EM memory subsets, whereas EMRA was where CD8+ clones were enriched.

In its sample, this clonotype was seen a few times. The specificity of this receptor is unknown. Qualities for individual bases were not recorded, and no much larger clone is one base off. This clonotype originated in an adult woman who had mild COVID-19 (a few samples of this study predate the infection). The sample titles of this study are shuffled in the database, so cell type and time point are left out; the donor was told from shared clones. Sequencing was performed on PBMCs or a T cell subset sorted from them (not recorded which). The chain couples TRBV7-9 to TRBJ1-2; a stretch of 7 junction bases matches TRBD1. The CDR3 protein: CASRSPVDRAIYGYTF. The bases are TGTGCCAGCAGGTCTCCCGTTGACAGGGCTATCTATGGCTACACCTTC.